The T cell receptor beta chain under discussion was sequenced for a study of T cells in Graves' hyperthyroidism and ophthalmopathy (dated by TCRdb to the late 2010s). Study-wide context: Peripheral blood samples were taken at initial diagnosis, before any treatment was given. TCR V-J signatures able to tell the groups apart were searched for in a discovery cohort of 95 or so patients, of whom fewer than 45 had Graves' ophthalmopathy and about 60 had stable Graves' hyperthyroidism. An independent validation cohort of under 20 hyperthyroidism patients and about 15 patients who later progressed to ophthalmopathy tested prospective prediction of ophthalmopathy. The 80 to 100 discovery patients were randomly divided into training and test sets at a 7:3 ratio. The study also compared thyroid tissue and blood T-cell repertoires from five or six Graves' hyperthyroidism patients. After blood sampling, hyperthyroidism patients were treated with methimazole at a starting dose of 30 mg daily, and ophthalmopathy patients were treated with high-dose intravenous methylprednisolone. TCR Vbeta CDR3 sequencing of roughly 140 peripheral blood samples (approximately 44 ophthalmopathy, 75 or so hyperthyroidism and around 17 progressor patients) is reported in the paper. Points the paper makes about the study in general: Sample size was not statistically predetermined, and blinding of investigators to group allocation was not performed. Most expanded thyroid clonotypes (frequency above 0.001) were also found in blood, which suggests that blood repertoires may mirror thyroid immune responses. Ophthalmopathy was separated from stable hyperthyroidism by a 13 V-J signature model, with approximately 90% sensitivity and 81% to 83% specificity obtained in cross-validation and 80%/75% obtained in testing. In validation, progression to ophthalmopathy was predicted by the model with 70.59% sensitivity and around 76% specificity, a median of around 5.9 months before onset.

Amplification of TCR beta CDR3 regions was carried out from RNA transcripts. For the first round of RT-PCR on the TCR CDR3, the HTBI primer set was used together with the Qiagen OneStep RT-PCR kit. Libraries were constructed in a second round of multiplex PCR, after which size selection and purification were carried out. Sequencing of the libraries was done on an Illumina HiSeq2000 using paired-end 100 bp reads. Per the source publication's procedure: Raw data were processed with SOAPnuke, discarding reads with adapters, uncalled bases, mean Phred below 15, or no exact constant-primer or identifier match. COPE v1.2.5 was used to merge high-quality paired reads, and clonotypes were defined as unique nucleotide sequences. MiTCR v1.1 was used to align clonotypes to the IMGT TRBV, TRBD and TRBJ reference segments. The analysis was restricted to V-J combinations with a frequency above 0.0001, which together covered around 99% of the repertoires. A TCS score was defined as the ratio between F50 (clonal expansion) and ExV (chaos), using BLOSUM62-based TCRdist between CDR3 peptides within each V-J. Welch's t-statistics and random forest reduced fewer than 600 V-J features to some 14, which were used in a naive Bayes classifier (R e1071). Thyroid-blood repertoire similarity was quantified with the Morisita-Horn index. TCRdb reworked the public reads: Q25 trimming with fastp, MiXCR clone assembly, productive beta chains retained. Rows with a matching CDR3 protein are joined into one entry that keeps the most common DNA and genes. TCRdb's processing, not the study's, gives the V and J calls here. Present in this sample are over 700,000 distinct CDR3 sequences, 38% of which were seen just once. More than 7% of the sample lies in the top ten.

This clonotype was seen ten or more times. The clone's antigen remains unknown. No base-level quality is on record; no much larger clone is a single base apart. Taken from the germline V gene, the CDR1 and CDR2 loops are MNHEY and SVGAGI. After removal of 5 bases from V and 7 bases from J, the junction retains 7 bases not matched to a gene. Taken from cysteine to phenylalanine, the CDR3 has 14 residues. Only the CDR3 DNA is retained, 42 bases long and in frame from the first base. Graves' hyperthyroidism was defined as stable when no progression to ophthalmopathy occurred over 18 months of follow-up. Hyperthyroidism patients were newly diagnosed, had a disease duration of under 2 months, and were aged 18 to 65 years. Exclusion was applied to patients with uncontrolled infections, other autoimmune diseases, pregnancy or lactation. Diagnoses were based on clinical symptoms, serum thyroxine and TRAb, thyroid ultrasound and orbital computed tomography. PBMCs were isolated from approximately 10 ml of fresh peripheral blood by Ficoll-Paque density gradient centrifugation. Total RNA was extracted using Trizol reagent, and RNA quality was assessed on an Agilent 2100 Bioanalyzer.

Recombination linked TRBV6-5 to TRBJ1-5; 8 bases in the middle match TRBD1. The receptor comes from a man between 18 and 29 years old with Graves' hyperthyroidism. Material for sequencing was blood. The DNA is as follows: TGTGCCAGCAGTCTACAGGGGGAAGGCCAGCCCCAGCATTTT. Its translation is CASSLQGEGQPQHF.